Listed here are 15 T cell receptor beta chains from one sample, sequenced in a study of blood T cells in healthy people across ages (dated by TCRdb to about 2015). Libraries were prepared through 5' RACE. These reads were obtained on an Illumina HiSeq 2500. A second PCR of about 7 to 12 cycles was run with a J-beta primer mix and a sample-barcoded 5' primer. The public sequencing data were trimmed at Q25 with fastp and processed into clonotypes with MiXCR by TCRdb, which kept only in-frame beta chains. Each entry merges the rows of one CDR3 protein and shows their most common DNA and genes. In this sample the table shows fewer than 800,000 distinct CDR3 sequences, roughly 32% of which occur a single time. Together, the top ten hold roughly 15% of the sample. The sample comprised blood. These receptors all come from an elderly woman in good health. Donor details come from another sample of the same person, matched by shared clones.

The table lists this clonotype with many counts. J is TRBJ2-7 and V is TRBV27, with 10 nucleotides matching TRBD2. V was clipped by 6 bases and J by 0 bases; unmatched bases: 5. The CDR3 consists of 15 residues. Germline V gene sequence: CDR1 MNHEY, CDR2 SMNVEV (reference sequence). CDR3 coding DNA: TGTGCCAGCAGCCAGCAGCGGGGGGGCTCCTACGAGCAGTACTTC. This encodes CASSQQRGGSYEQYF.

This clonotype was seen just once. Possible read error: a much larger clone is one base away. The chain joins TRBV5-4 to TRBJ2-7; D is perhaps TRBD1 or TRBD2 (6 bases each). The length of the CDR3 is 14 residues. Germline CDR1 reads SGHNT; CDR2 reads YYREEE (reference sequence). V was trimmed by 2 bases and J by 5 bases, leaving 14 bases between them. CDR3 protein: CASSLGGPMDEQYF. DNA of the CDR3: TGTGCCAGCAGCTTAGGGGGGCCAATGGACGAGCAGTACTTC.

The chain employs TRBV27 and TRBJ1-1; a possible D gene is TRBD1 (6 bases). Trimming removed 8 bases at V and 3 bases at J, with 16 bases between. The germline gives CDR1 MNHEY, CDR2 SMNVEV (reference sequence). The CDR3 consists of 14 residues. This CDR3 reads CASPAGVGYTEAFF. The CDR3 DNA is TGTGCCAGCCCAGCAGGGGTTGGGTACACTGAAGCTTTCTTT.

The chain uses TRBV19 and TRBJ1-1; D perhaps matches TRBD1 (5 bases). CDR3 length equals 15 residues. Germline V lookup: CDR1 LNHDA, CDR2 SQIVND (reference sequence). V dropped 3 bases and J dropped 0 bases, with 11 bases sitting between them. This CDR3 is CASSMGRRLNTEAFF. For the CDR3, the DNA is TGTGCCAGTAGTATGGGGCGCCGATTGAACACTGAAGCTTTCTTT.

This clonotype was seen many times. The rearrangement uses TRBV20-1 and TRBJ2-4; the D is unclear. The CDR3 extends over 14 amino acids. CDR1 is DFQATT and CDR2 is SNEGSKA in the germline V gene (reference sequence). V lost 3 bases and J lost 3, with 12 bases in between. CDR3 protein: CSASWGWGKNIQYF. The CDR3 region has the DNA TGCAGTGCTAGTTGGGGATGGGGCAAAAACATTCAGTACTTC.

This clonotype has a handful of counts. This rearrangement joins TRBV3-1 to TRBJ1-1, with unresolved D. Germline CDR1 LGHDT, CDR2 YNNKEL (reference sequence). The germline V and J ends were trimmed by 1 base and 4 bases, with 10 bases remaining between them. This CDR3 contains 14 residues. CDR3 sequence: CASSQGHSGTEAFF. CDR3 sequence (DNA): TGTGCCAGCAGCCAAGGACATTCGGGCACTGAAGCTTTCTTT.

This clonotype appeared many times. The gene calls are TRBV9 and TRBJ2-7, with 9 bases that match TRBD1. CDR1 and CDR2 from the germline V gene are SGDLS and YYNGEE. The CDR3 runs to 15 residues. The CDR3 DNA is TGTGCATCCGGGGACGGGACAGGGAGTCTCTACGAGCAGTACTTC. It encodes CASGDGTGSLYEQYF.

This clonotype was found many times. This rearrangement joins TRBV20-1 to TRBJ2-1, with 14 bases lining up with TRBD2. Trimming removed 4 bases from V and 4 bases from J; junction bases left unmatched: 6. CDR3 length equals 16 residues. CDR1 is DFQATT and CDR2 is SNEGSKA in the germline V gene (reference sequence). Written as DNA, the CDR3 is TGCAGTGCTACGACGGGACTAGCGGGGGATTACAATGAGCAGTTCTTC. It is translated as CSATTGLAGDYNEQFF.

In its sample, this clonotype was seen a few times. Given a much more abundant clone one base away, this may be a read error. CDR3 loop: CTSTEGGGRGLREQYF. The CDR3 nucleotides read TGTACCAGCACCGAAGGAGGGGGCCGAGGTTTGAGGGAGCAGTACTTC. This chain uses TRBV6-2 or TRBV6-3 with TRBJ2-5; weak D call: TRBD1 (7 bases). CDR1 is MNHEY and CDR2 is SVGEGT in the germline V gene. The CDR3 has 16 residues.

This clonotype was picked up many times. V is TRBV29-1 and J is TRBJ1-2; D remains ambiguous. Trimming removed 0 bases from V and 3 bases from J, with 14 bases in between. Germline CDR1 SQVTM, CDR2 ANQGSEA. The CDR3 is 15 residues long. CDR3 nucleotide sequence: TGCAGCGTTGAAGATCCGGGAGGGTACGACTATGGCTACACCTTC. Its protein product is CSVEDPGGYDYGYTF.

The V call is TRBV30, the J call TRBJ2-5; TRBD2 matches 8 bases. The end of the DNA aligns better with TRBJ2-7, so the J call may be wrong. CDR1 GTSNPN and CDR2 SVGIG come from the germline V gene (reference sequence). The CDR3 runs to 13 residues. As DNA, the CDR3 is TGTGCCTGGATAAGGACTAGCACCTACGAGCAGTACTTC. This encodes CAWIRTSTYEQYF.

The sample holds many counts of this clonotype. The chain uses TRBV5-6 and TRBJ2-3; 13 nucleotides agree with TRBD2. The V gene end was trimmed by 2 bases and the J gene end by 6 bases; junction bases not matched to a gene: 6. Germline lookup yields CDR1 SGHDT and CDR2 YYEEEE. This CDR3 is built from 16 residues. The CDR3 DNA reads as TGTGCCAGCAGCTTTCAGGGACTAGCGGGGCATGATACGCAGTATTTT. Translated, it gives CASSFQGLAGHDTQYF.

The CDR3, as DNA: TGCGCCAGCAGCCCTGACCCGAGCACAGATACGCAGTATTTT. Residues: CASSPDPSTDTQYF. The V and J genes are TRBV5-1 and TRBJ2-3; D remains unclear. CDR1 is SGHRS and CDR2 is YFSETQ in the germline V gene. V shed 4 bases and J shed 0 bases, with 9 bases lying between them. The CDR3 spans 14 residues.

In the case of this clonotype: A single base separates this from a much larger clone, so it may be a read error. The chain links TRBV5-1 to TRBJ2-5, with D perhaps TRBD1 (6 bases). V was clipped by 5 bases and J by 1 base, with 15 bases between them. The CDR3 consists of 15 residues. CDR1 is SGHRS and CDR2 is YFSETQ in the germline V gene. The CDR3 bases are TGCGCCAGCAGGTGGAATACAGGGCTCCAAGAGACCCAGTACTTC. This translates into CASRWNTGLQETQYF.

This clonotype was detected ten times or more. This chain connects TRBV14 to TRBJ2-1; 14 nucleotides line up with TRBD2. This CDR3 comprises 18 residues. Trimming removed 0 bases from V and 6 bases from J; junction bases left unmatched: 7. The germline gives CDR1 SGHDN, CDR2 FVKESK. CDR3 region: CASSQELGLAGGLNEQFF. The CDR3 DNA follows: TGTGCCAGCAGCCAAGAATTAGGACTAGCGGGGGGCCTCAATGAGCAGTTCTTC.